Shown below are 10 T cell receptor beta chains from a single sample sequenced in a study of blood T cell repertoires in COVID-19. Sequencing was performed with immunoSEQ multiplex PCR; in TCRdb, only in-frame clones are kept and a portion is missing. The table includes 220,000 or so clones, approximately 83% detected once. The sequenced material came from peripheral blood. The receptors here all came from a woman aged 25 to 39 who had recovered from COVID-19.

The chain combines TRBV2 with TRBJ2-3; 8 nucleotides align to TRBD2. With 6 bases clipped from V and 2 bases from J, the junction kept 4 bases outside the gene matches. This CDR3 has 14 residues. Germline V lookup: CDR1 SNHLY, CDR2 FYNNEI. CDR3 in amino acids: CASRRAGDTDTQYF. In nucleotides, the CDR3 is TGTGCCAGCAGAAGAGCGGGGGACACAGATACGCAGTATTTT.

This sequence joins TRBV28 and TRBJ2-7; D is possibly TRBD2 (5 bases). Trimming shortened V by 6 bases and J by 0 bases, and 15 bases separated the two germline ends. The CDR3 extends over 15 amino acids. Germline lookup yields CDR1 MDHEN and CDR2 SYDVKM. The CDR3 region has the DNA TGTGCCAGCAGCATAACTAGTGGAGCCTCCTACGAGCAGTACTTC. Translating gives CASSITSGASYEQYF.

This clone has a single count. The junction departs from germline at one end; a sequencing error may be responsible. V usage is TRBV7-9 and J usage is TRBJ1-1; weak D call: TRBD1 (5 bases). This CDR3 spans 12 amino acids. The germline V gene has CDR1 SEHNR and CDR2 FQNEAQ (reference sequence). CDR3 sequence: CASSSGARPIRF. DNA of the CDR3: TGTGCCAGCAGCAGCGGGGCCAGGCCGATTCGGTTT.

This clone was seen only a few times. This chain uses TRBV10-1 with TRBJ1-2; D is perhaps TRBD1 (5 bases). In germline, CDR1 is WNHNN, CDR2 SYGVQD (reference sequence). The CDR3 sequence is 14 residues long. Trimming stripped 0 bases from V and 3 bases from J, with 8 bases between. The CDR3, as DNA: TGCGCCAGCAGTGAGTCCCCCAGGGACTATGGCTACACCTTC. This translates into CASSESPRDYGYTF.

V usage is TRBV6-6 and J usage is TRBJ1-5; a possible D gene is TRBD1 (6 bases). Germline-derived CDR1 and CDR2 are MNHNY and SVGAGI (reference sequence). The V end was cut by 5 bases, the J end by 4 bases, with 9 bases between. The CDR3 has 13 amino acids. The CDR3: CASSGQPNQPQHF. The CDR3 DNA sequence: TGTGCCAGCAGTGGACAGCCAAATCAGCCCCAGCATTTT.

The V call is TRBV29-1, the J call TRBJ1-2, with a possible D match to TRBD1 (5 bases). V was trimmed by 7 bases and J by 5 bases, leaving 17 bases between them. There are 13 residues in the CDR3. CDR1 and CDR2 (germline): SQVTM, ANQGSEA. CDR3 bases: TGCAGCGGAGGAGACAGTTCCACGTATGGCTACACCTTC. Amino acid sequence: CSGGDSSTYGYTF.

J is TRBJ2-1 and V is TRBV5-4, with 12 bases identical to TRBD1. The ends lost 4 bases at V and 7 bases at J; junction bases unmatched: 12. The CDR3 covers 17 residues. Germline CDR1 and CDR2: SGHNT and YYREEE (reference sequence). The CDR3 sequence is CASSPPPGQGAGNEQFF. The CDR3 region has the DNA TGTGCCAGCAGCCCCCCCCCGGGACAGGGGGCGGGTAATGAGCAGTTCTTC.

The chain carries TRBV7-9 and TRBJ2-1; D unresolved. The CDR3 is made up of 13 amino acids. V was pared by 5 bases and J by 9 bases, with 14 bases between. Germline V gives CDR1 SEHNR, CDR2 FQNEAQ (reference sequence). CDR3 sequence (DNA): TGTGCCAGCAGCCCCGGAGTATCAGTTGAGCAGTTCTTC. Its translation is CASSPGVSVEQFF. The whole variable domain, remainder taken from reference TRBV7-9 and TRBJ2-1, is DTGVSQNPRHKITKRGQNVTFRCDPISEHNRLYWYRQTLGQGPEFLTYFQNEAQLEKSRLLSDRFSAERPKGSFSTLEIQRTEQGDSAMYLCASSPGVSVEQFFGPGTRLTVL.

V is TRBV28 and J is TRBJ2-1; 7 bases align to TRBD2. The CDR3 runs 14 residues. Germline CDR1 is MDHEN and CDR2 is SYDVKM. Trimming at V came to 4 bases and at J to 9 bases, leaving 9 bases not matched to a gene. This CDR3 is CASSSPNGEGEQFF. The CDR3 DNA sequence: TGTGCCAGCAGTTCGCCAAACGGGGAGGGTGAGCAGTTCTTC.

The CDR3 sequence is CASSQFPSGTGELFF. Written as DNA, the CDR3 is TGCGCCAGCAGCCAATTTCCATCGGGCACCGGGGAGCTGTTTTTT. The J gene is TRBJ2-2, the V gene TRBV4-1; D is unclear. CDR3 length: 15 amino acids. Germline values: CDR1 MGHRA, CDR2 YSYEKL. Trimming took 2 bases from V and 4 from J, leaving 11 bases between them.